The clone carrying this TCR beta chain came up a few times. What it binds is unknown. The data originate from a study of T cell responses to AZD1222 COVID-19 vaccine. Study-wide results and caveats: Recipients of two AZD1222 doses showed rising Spike-specific TCR breadth and depth. There were mostly white British donors and more females than males, and clonal diversity was possibly underestimated. Regions 160-218 and 743-854 dominated among vaccine-associated CD4 TCRs spanning spike. Scientists sampled the repertoires only once the peak T cell response had passed.

CDR1 and CDR2 (germline): MNHEY, SVGAGI. V was clipped by 7 bases and J by 1 base; unmatched bases: 1. This CDR3 contains 13 residues. Using immunoSEQ multiplex PCR, the repertoire was profiled, and TCRdb retains in-frame clones only, with some absent. The repertoire includes over 150,000 clones, about nine tenths of them detected once, and about 5% sits in the top ten. This sample comprised peripheral blood, obtained on day 0 of MenACWY control vaccination. The chain joins TRBV6-5 to TRBJ1-1, with TRBD1 matching over 9 bases. The receptor was derived from an adult in good health. CDR3 loop: CASTGQGNTEAFF. The DNA of the CDR3 is TGTGCCAGCACGGGACAGGGGAACACTGAAGCTTTCTTT.